This TCR beta chain stems from a study of Graves' ophthalmopathy and Graves' hyperthyroidism listed by TCRdb under 2018. Turning to the overall study: Peripheral blood was collected before any treatment was given, at the time of initial diagnosis. To tell Graves' ophthalmopathy apart from Graves' hyperthyroidism, and to predict which patients would progress to ophthalmopathy, the study relied on TCR beta repertoire signatures. Following sampling, methimazole starting at 30 mg daily was administered to hyperthyroidism patients, and high-dose intravenous methylprednisolone was administered to ophthalmopathy patients. For independent validation, a separate cohort was made up of 18 hyperthyroidism patients plus 17 patients who later progressed from hyperthyroidism to ophthalmopathy. The roughly 99 discovery patients were divided at random into training and test sets in a 7:3 ratio. In total, approximately 130 blood samples were TCR-sequenced: around 42 ophthalmopathy, some 75 hyperthyroidism and about 17 hyperthyroidism-to-ophthalmopathy patients. To explore V-J signatures that distinguish ophthalmopathy from hyperthyroidism, a discovery set of about a hundred patients was enrolled, made up of some 41 with ophthalmopathy and under 65 with stable hyperthyroidism. T-cell repertoires of thyroid tissue and blood were compared in 5 or 6 hyperthyroidism patients.

Ophthalmopathy patients had moderately to severely active disease, Clinical Activity Score of at least 3, NOSPECS grade of at least 4, and disease duration under 3 months. Anyone with other autoimmune diseases, uncontrolled infections, pregnancy or lactation was excluded from the study. Clinical symptoms, serum thyroxine, TRAb, thyroid ultrasound and orbital computed tomography were used for diagnosis. PBMCs were isolated from 10 ml of fresh peripheral blood by Ficoll-Paque density gradient centrifugation. Trizol reagent was used to extract the total RNA, and its quality was then checked on an Agilent 2100 Bioanalyzer. This clonotype was seen ten or more times. Its antigen is still unknown. No base qualities exist here, and no much larger clone lies one base off it. Broad study findings and their caveats: Most of the expanded thyroid clonotypes with a frequency above 0.001 were also detected in blood, and it was suggested that the thyroid immune response may be reflected by blood repertoires. In cross-validation, the 13-signature model distinguished ophthalmopathy from stable hyperthyroidism with just over 85% sensitivity and nearly 82% specificity, and in the test set the corresponding values were approximately 80% and 75%. In validation, the model predicted ophthalmopathy progression with more than 70% sensitivity and 72% to 80% specificity; fewer than 15 predicted patients were CT-confirmed with GO in a median of 6.5 months. No statistical method was used to predetermine the sample size, and group allocation was not hidden from the investigators.

TCR beta CDR3 regions were amplified from RNA transcripts for repertoire sequencing. The first round of RT-PCR was done with HTBI primers and the Qiagen OneStep RT-PCR kit, and was followed by a second round of multiplex PCR, then size selection and purification. Sequencing of the libraries was carried out on an Illumina HiSeq2000 in paired-end mode with 100 bp reads. As for the original processing: SOAPnuke was used to process the reads, removing any read that contained adapters or uncalled bases, had a mean Phred below 15, or lacked an exact match to the constant primer or identifier. COPE v1.2.5 was used to merge the high-quality paired reads. Unique nucleotide sequences were defined as clonotypes and aligned to IMGT TRB V, D and J references using MiTCR v1.1. Analysis was restricted to V-J combinations with a frequency above 0.0001, which covered just over 98% of repertoires. For each V-J combination, a TCR clonal expansion and chaos score was defined as the ratio of F50 clonal expansion to chaos observed in the TCRdist matrix. Welch's t-statistics and random forest were used to narrow the features down to over ten V-J combinations, which were then fed into a naive Bayes classifier. Thyroid-blood repertoire similarity was quantified with the Morisita-Horn index. TCRdb trimmed public reads at Q25 via fastp, called clones via MiXCR and kept in-frame beta chains. Entries that share a CDR3 protein sequence are merged under the most common genes and DNA. Here the V and J calls rest on TCRdb's processing, not on the authors' analysis. This sample has nearly 400,000 distinct CDR3 sequences in its table, and roughly 18% of those were observed once. 1.5% to 2% of the sample is in the top ten clones.

The germline V gene encodes CDR1 MDHEN and CDR2 SYDVKM. V is clipped by 4 bases and J by 4 bases, and the sequence between their germline boundaries is 13 bases long. The CDR3 runs 14 amino acids, cysteine and phenylalanine included. Only the CDR3 region is kept as DNA, spanning 42 bases read in frame from base 1. Recombination joined TRBV28 with TRBJ1-2; TRBD1 is possibly the D segment (6 matching bases). Specimen: peripheral blood. This clonotype was obtained from a woman aged 18-29 years with Graves' ophthalmopathy. Donor details come from another sample of the same person, matched by shared clones. In nucleotides, the sequence is TGTGCCAGCAGTTCACCCATGGACAGCTATGGCTACACCTTC. Its amino acids are CASSSPMDSYGYTF.